A single sample gave rise to the 30 T cell receptor beta chains below, sequenced in a study of Ad26.COV2.S vaccination and SARS-CoV-2 variants. Indicated treatment: around 19 received Ad26.COV2.S at low or high dose, single or two shots; 5 received placebo; per-sample allocation not given. Samples came from day 63 after the first vaccine or placebo injection. The repertoire was sequenced with immunoSEQ multiplex PCR; TCRdb's copy has only in-frame clones and lacks some. The table lists about 680,000 clones, roughly nine tenths of them singletons, with approximately 1.5% in the top ten. The sample was peripheral blood, taken in a trial of Ad26.COV2.S vaccine versus placebo. These receptors were obtained from a person aged 18-60 years who received the Ad26.COV2.S COVID-19 vaccine or a placebo.

This chain uses TRBV10-1 with TRBJ2-6; D could derive from TRBD1 or TRBD2 (5 bases each). Trimming removed 10 bases from V and 0 bases from J, with 13 bases in between. Germline CDR1 WNHNN, CDR2 SYGVQD (reference sequence). The CDR3 has 15 residues. In DNA form, the CDR3 reads TGCGCCACCTCGGGACGTTTCTCTGGGGCCAACGTCCTGACTTTC. Its translation is CATSGRFSGANVLTF.

V gene TRBV7-2 combines with J gene TRBJ1-4, with D unresolved. The CDR3 runs 15 residues. The germline gives CDR1 SGHTA, CDR2 FQGNSA. Trimming removed 5 bases from V and 0 bases from J, with 10 bases in between. The CDR3: CASSPPEATNEKLFF. The DNA of the CDR3 is TGTGCCAGCAGCCCCCCTGAGGCAACTAATGAAAAACTGTTTTTT.

The CDR3 nucleotides are TGCGCCAGCAGCTGGGGGGGAGACAATGAGCAGTTCTTC. Protein sequence: CASSWGGDNEQFF. The chain has TRBV5-1 and TRBJ2-1; 7 nucleotides line up with TRBD2. There are 13 residues in the CDR3. Germline CDR1 SGHRS, CDR2 YFSETQ. The V segment lost 3 bases and the J segment 5 bases; nucleotides outside the gene matches: 2.

This clone occurred once. The chain employs TRBV4-3 and TRBJ1-2; the D gene is possibly TRBD1 (6 bases). CDR1 LGHNA and CDR2 YSLEER come from the germline V gene. There are 15 residues in the CDR3. V gave up 1 base and J gave up 5 bases, with 14 bases separating them. CDR3 in amino acids: CASSQAWGAGYGYTF. The CDR3 region has the DNA TGCGCCAGCAGCCAAGCATGGGGGGCGGGATATGGCTACACCTTC.

J is TRBJ1-1 and V is TRBV4-1; D is unresolved. The CDR3 length is 12 residues. Germline CDR1 and CDR2: MGHRA and YSYEKL. Trimming removed 0 bases from V and 4 bases from J, with 3 bases in between. The CDR3 loop reads CASSQDSTEAFF. CDR3 nucleotide sequence: TGCGCCAGCAGCCAAGATAGCACTGAAGCTTTCTTT.

This chain uses TRBV6-5 with TRBJ2-1; D gene ambiguous. The CDR3 spans 11 residues. Trimming pared 7 bases from V and 5 bases from J, leaving 6 bases between. CDR1 and CDR2 (germline): MNHEY, SVGAGI. The CDR3 DNA reads TGTGCCAGCACGAGAAACAATGAGCAGTTCTTC. Translation: CASTRNNEQFF.

This rearrangement joins TRBV2 to TRBJ1-4; tentative D call: TRBD1 (6 bases). Trimming cost V 2 bases and J 3 bases, with 10 bases left between them. Germline CDR1 reads SNHLY; CDR2 reads FYNNEI. The CDR3 runs 15 residues. In DNA form, the CDR3 reads TGTGCCAGCAGTGAATTGGGGGCAGCTAATGAAAAACTGTTTTTT. Translated, it gives CASSELGAANEKLFF. The whole variable domain, remainder taken from reference TRBV2 and TRBJ1-4, is EPEVTQTPSHQVTQMGQEVILRCVPISNHLYFYWYRQILGQKVEFLVSFYNNEISEKSEIFDDQFSVERPDGSNFTLKIRSTKLEDSAMYFCASSELGAANEKLFFGSGTQLSVL.

V is TRBV10-3 and J is TRBJ2-5; 8 bases map to TRBD2. The CDR3 is 15 amino acids. The junction had 5 bases not matched to a gene; V was cut back by 4 bases and J by 1 base. Germline-derived CDR1 and CDR2 are ENHRY and SYGVKD. In DNA form, the CDR3 reads TGTGCCATCAGTGGGTTAGCGGGAAGCCAAGAGACCCAGTACTTC. This sequence encodes CAISGLAGSQETQYF.

This clone was detected only a few times. The chain carries TRBV6-6 and TRBJ2-2, with 11 positions matching TRBD1. CDR1 and CDR2 (germline): MNHNY, SVGAGI (reference sequence). With V trimmed by 5 bases and J by 5 bases, 16 bases remained unmatched. The CDR3 is 19 residues long. CDR3 region: CASSPSVPGQGVGTGELFF. The CDR3 DNA sequence: TGTGCCAGCAGTCCATCCGTCCCGGGACAGGGGGTAGGGACCGGGGAGCTGTTTTTT.

J is TRBJ2-5 and V is TRBV11-2; 8 bases are a match to TRBD1. J lost 5 bases, V lost 5 bases, and 10 bases had no gene match. Germline V gene lookup returns CDR1 SGHAT and CDR2 FQNNGV. The CDR3 consists of 15 residues. The DNA of the CDR3 is TGTGCCAGCAGCCACAGGGGGGAGTCTCAGGAGACCCAGTACTTC. It encodes CASSHRGESQETQYF.

The V and J genes are TRBV5-1 and TRBJ2-5; weak D call: TRBD1 (6 bases). Trimming took 3 bases from V and 5 from J, leaving 20 bases between them. CDR1 is SGHRS and CDR2 is YFSETQ in the germline V gene. The CDR3 spans 16 residues. The CDR3 DNA is TGCGCCAGCAGCTCTTTCCTACAGGGTACGAGGGAGACCCAGTACTTC. Translating gives CASSSFLQGTRETQYF.

In this sample, this clone turned up once. The V call is TRBV11-3, the J call TRBJ1-6, with D unresolved. Per the germline V gene, CDR1 is SGHNT and CDR2 is YENEEA. This CDR3 comprises 13 residues. V was clipped by 2 bases and J by 8 bases, with 7 bases between them. This chain's CDR3 is CASSLFLDSPLHF. The CDR3 DNA follows: TGTGCCAGCAGCTTATTCCTGGATTCACCCCTCCACTTT. Full variable domain (rest looked up from reference TRBV11-3 and TRBJ1-6): EAGVVQSPRYKIIEKKQPVAFWCNPISGHNTLYWYLQNLGQGPELLIRYENEEAVDDSQLPKDRFSAERLKGVDSTLKIQPAELGDSAVYLCASSLFLDSPLHFGNGTRLTVT.

The genes are TRBV5-1 and TRBJ2-6; perhaps TRBD2 as D (6 bases). V was shortened by 3 bases and J by 2 bases, with 15 bases between the two germline ends. Germline V gene lookup returns CDR1 SGHRS and CDR2 YFSETQ. This CDR3 has 17 residues. CDR3 sequence reads: CASSWRPGAAGANVLTF. The DNA for the CDR3 is TGCGCCAGCAGCTGGAGGCCGGGAGCAGCTGGGGCCAACGTCCTGACTTTC.

This rearrangement joins TRBV27 to TRBJ1-1; 8 bases line up with TRBD1. The V gene end was trimmed by 5 bases and the J gene end by 4 bases; junction bases not matched to a gene: 9. The germline V gene encodes CDR1 MNHEY and CDR2 SMNVEV (reference sequence). CDR3 length: 15 amino acids. The CDR3 spells CASSNTGGGITEAFF. The CDR3 DNA reads as TGTGCCAGCAGTAACACAGGGGGGGGGATCACTGAAGCTTTCTTT.

CDR3 sequence: CASSQEVEPWNTEAFF. The CDR3 DNA reads TGCGCCAGCAGCCAAGAAGTCGAACCGTGGAACACTGAAGCTTTCTTT. This chain connects TRBV4-1 to TRBJ1-1, with D hard to call. Between the trimmed V and J ends, which lost 0 bases and 1 base, there was a span of 12 bases. The CDR3 totals 16 residues. Germline CDR1 and CDR2: MGHRA and YSYEKL.

This chain uses TRBV3-1 (or the pseudogene TRBV3-2) with TRBJ2-5; D gene unclear. Trimming stripped 9 bases from V and 3 bases from J, with 11 bases between. CDR1 is LGHDT, CDR2 YNNKEL, per germline (reference sequence). The CDR3 covers 12 residues. This CDR3 is CASSPVEETQYF. DNA for the CDR3: TGTGCCAGTTCACCGGTGGAAGAGACCCAGTACTTC.

The gene calls are TRBV10-3 and TRBJ2-1, with a weak D call TRBD1 (6 bases). Trimming took off 2 bases at V and 9 bases at J, with 11 bases between the two ends. Germline lookup yields CDR1 ENHRY and CDR2 SYGVKD. The CDR3 sequence is 13 residues long. CDR3 bases: TGTGCCATCAGTGAGGTGGGGGCAGGTGAGCAGTTCTTC. Amino acid sequence: CAISEVGAGEQFF.

V usage is TRBV19 and J usage is TRBJ2-5, with D possibly TRBD2 on 6 matching bases. V was shortened by 5 bases and J by 2 bases, with 12 bases between the two germline ends. The CDR3 contains 14 residues. Germline V gives CDR1 LNHDA, CDR2 SQIVND (reference sequence). Here the CDR3 DNA reads TGTGCCAGTAGTGTCATAGCGGAGCAAGAGACCCAGTACTTC. It translates to CASSVIAEQETQYF. Full variable domain (missing parts from reference TRBV19 and TRBJ2-5): DGGITQSPKYLFRKEGQNVTLSCEQNLNHDAMYWYRQDPGQGLRLIYYSQIVNDFQKGDIAEGYSVSREKKESFPLTVTSAQKNPTAFYLCASSVIAEQETQYFGPGTRLLVL.

This sequence joins TRBV12-3 or TRBV12-4 and TRBJ2-1, with TRBD1 matching 7 bases. The length of the CDR3 is 13 residues. V trimming: 5 bases; J trimming: 8 bases; junction bases outside the gene matches: 6. The CDR3 sequence: CASSPDRADEQFF. In DNA form, the CDR3 reads TGTGCCAGCAGTCCAGACAGGGCGGATGAGCAGTTCTTC.

The V gene is TRBV7-2, the J gene TRBJ2-3, with TRBD2 identical over 15 bases. The CDR3 loop spans 17 amino acids. The V segment lost 5 bases and the J segment 3 bases; nucleotides outside the gene matches: 6. Germline V gene data show CDR1 as SGHTA and CDR2 as FQGNSA. In DNA, the CDR3 is TGTGCCAGCAGCCGGACTAGCGGGAGGGCCGGGACAGATACGCAGTATTTT. Translating gives CASSRTSGRAGTDTQYF. The full variable domain, with the rest looked up from reference TRBV7-2 and TRBJ2-3, is GAGVSQSPSNKVTEKGKDVELRCDPISGHTALYWYRQSLGQGLEFLIYFQGNSAPDKSGLPSDRFSAERTGGSVSTLTIQRTQQEDSAVYLCASSRTSGRAGTDTQYFGPGTRLTVL.

This chain links TRBV5-1 with TRBJ2-1, with 9 positions matching TRBD2. The CDR3 has 15 amino acids. Germline V gives CDR1 SGHRS, CDR2 YFSETQ. The junction had 4 bases not matched to a gene; V was cut back by 3 bases and J by 3 bases. CDR3 coding DNA: TGCGCCAGCAGCTACGCGACTAGCGGCTACAATGAGCAGTTCTTC. Translating it yields CASSYATSGYNEQFF.

The J gene is TRBJ2-2, the V gene TRBV5-1, with D perhaps matching TRBD1 (5 bases). This CDR3 contains 14 residues. The germline V gene has CDR1 SGHRS and CDR2 YFSETQ. Trimming took off 4 bases at V and 2 bases at J, with 9 bases between the two ends. The CDR3 is CASSTTDNTGELFF. Here the CDR3 DNA reads TGCGCCAGCAGCACGACAGACAACACCGGGGAGCTGTTTTTT. The whole variable domain, filled in from reference TRBV5-1 and TRBJ2-2, reads KAGVTQTPRYLIKTRGQQVTLSCSPISGHRSVSWYQQTPGQGLQFLFEYFSETQRNKGNFPGRFSGRQFSNSRSEMNVSTLELGDSALYLCASSTTDNTGELFFGEGSRLTVL.

The V call is TRBV5-1, the J call TRBJ2-5; D unclear. This CDR3 is built from 16 residues. V shed 0 bases and J shed 2 bases, with 14 bases lying between them. Germline CDR1 SGHRS, CDR2 YFSETQ. The CDR3 is CASSLGRATQQETQYF. As DNA, the CDR3 is TGCGCCAGCAGCTTGGGAAGGGCAACACAACAAGAGACCCAGTACTTC.

The chain combines TRBV18 with TRBJ1-1; 8 nucleotides line up with TRBD1. The CDR3 is 15 amino acids. Germline V CDR1 and CDR2: KGHSH, LQKENI. V shed 3 bases and J 4 bases; nucleotides not matched to a gene: 7. The CDR3 region has the DNA TGTGCCAGCTCACCCGAGGACAGGGTTGGCACTGAAGCTTTCTTT. Translating it yields CASSPEDRVGTEAFF.

This clone has just one count. The chain links TRBV19 to TRBJ1-5; 8 bases align to TRBD1. The CDR3 spans 16 residues. The trim removed 1 base at V and 1 base at J, leaving 3 bases unmatched. CDR1 and CDR2 from the germline V gene are LNHDA and SQIVND (reference sequence). CDR3: CASSIGQGWSNQPQHF. The CDR3 DNA follows: TGTGCCAGTAGTATAGGACAGGGGTGGAGCAATCAGCCCCAGCATTTT.

The chain employs TRBV30 and TRBJ1-1, with 9 bases identical to TRBD1. The CDR3 is 14 amino acids. V dropped 2 bases and J dropped 5; count of bases not matched to a gene: 6. Germline loops: CDR1 GTSNPN, CDR2 SVGIG (reference sequence). The CDR3 reads CAWSSQGAGTEAFF. CDR3 nucleotides: TGTGCCTGGAGTTCACAGGGGGCGGGGACTGAAGCTTTCTTT. Together with reference TRBV30 and TRBJ1-1, the CDR3 gives the full variable domain: SQTIHQWPATLVQPVGSPLSLECTVEGTSNPNLYWYRQAAGRGLQLLFYSVGIGQISSEVPQNLSASRPQDRQFILSSKKLLLSDSGFYLCAWSSQGAGTEAFFGQGTRLTVV.

The V gene is TRBV4-1, the J gene TRBJ1-5; D is unresolved. CDR1 and CDR2 from the germline V gene are MGHRA and YSYEKL. The CDR3 is made up of 18 amino acids. Trimming took 4 bases from V and 6 from J, leaving 25 bases between them. CDR3 sequence (DNA): TGCGCCAGCAGCCCCTACCACTATACAGAGTCCGAGGGTCAGCCCCAGCATTTT. It codes for CASSPYHYTESEGQPQHF.

This chain links TRBV11-2 with TRBJ1-4; TRBD1 agrees at 9 bases. V was clipped by 5 bases and J by 5 bases; unmatched bases: 9. Germline V lookup: CDR1 SGHAT, CDR2 FQNNGV. The CDR3 sequence is 16 residues long. The CDR3 DNA reads as TGTGCCAGCAGCCCCAGTGGGGGGACAGGGAATGAAAAACTGTTTTTT. Amino acids: CASSPSGGTGNEKLFF.

This clone came up a few times. The V and J genes are TRBV5-5 and TRBJ2-7, with TRBD1 identical over 7 bases. J lost 0 bases, V lost 0 bases, and 3 bases had no gene match. CDR3 length: 15 residues. CDR1 is SGHKS and CDR2 is YYEKEE in the germline V gene (reference sequence). DNA of the CDR3: TGTGCCAGCAGCTTGGACAGGGGCCGCTCCTACGAGCAGTACTTC. Translated, it gives CASSLDRGRSYEQYF.

The chain combines TRBV10-1 with TRBJ1-1; D is undetermined. The V gene's germline CDR1 is WNHNN and CDR2 SYGVQD (reference sequence). This CDR3 has 12 amino acids. V was trimmed by 8 bases and J by 5 bases, leaving 12 bases between them. CDR3 bases: TGCGCCAGCCCCGGACCGGTTACTGAAGCTTTCTTT. Amino acids: CASPGPVTEAFF.